The rows below give T cell receptor beta chains drawn from one sample of a study of blood T cells in healthy people across ages. TCRdb reanalysed the 5' RACE reads using MiXCR and keeps one entry per CDR3 protein. The sample has some 1.4 million distinct CDR3 sequences, roughly 40% seen once; the top ten hold 7.9%. Specimen: blood. The receptor source for this set is a woman in her late teens or twenties in good health. Each CDR3 is given with its conserved first and last residue. D genes are given only for firm matches. Clone size, where shown, is once, few, many, or a class for clones that have expanded.

cdr3_nt: TGCAGTGCGGAGGGTTCCTACGAGCAGTACTTC
cdr3_aa: CSAEGSYEQYF
clone_size: -
d_call: -
v_call: TRBV20-1
j_call: TRBJ2-7

cdr3_nt: TGTGCCAGCAGAAATTGGACAGGGGAGAATGAGCAGTTCTTC
cdr3_aa: CASRNWTGENEQFF
clone_size: once
d_call: TRBD1
v_call: TRBV2
j_call: TRBJ2-1

cdr3_nt: TGTGCCAGCAGCTTAGGCAGCGGACTCACAGATACGCAGTATTTT
cdr3_aa: CASSLGSGLTDTQYF
clone_size: -
d_call: -
v_call: TRBV7-9
j_call: TRBJ2-3

cdr3_nt: TGTGCCAGCAGCGCACTACAGGGGATGAATTCACCCCTCCACTTT
cdr3_aa: CASSALQGMNSPLHF
clone_size: few
d_call: TRBD1
v_call: TRBV7-9
j_call: TRBJ1-6

cdr3_nt: TGTGCCAGCACCGACACCGGGGAGCTGTTTTTT
cdr3_aa: CASTDTGELFF
clone_size: many
d_call: -
v_call: TRBV5-1
j_call: TRBJ2-2

cdr3_nt: TGCAGTGCTAGTCCCCTAGACAGAGCTTTCTTT
cdr3_aa: CSASPLDRAFF
clone_size: few
d_call: -
v_call: TRBV20-1
j_call: TRBJ1-1

cdr3_nt: TGTGCCAGCAGTTACTTGGGCGGCTCCTACAATGAGCAGTTCTTC
cdr3_aa: CASSYLGGSYNEQFF
clone_size: -
d_call: -
v_call: TRBV6-5
j_call: TRBJ2-1

cdr3_nt: TGTGCCAGCTTCGCCCTAGCGGGGGTAAACAATGAGCAGTTCTTC
cdr3_aa: CASFALAGVNNEQFF
clone_size: -
d_call: TRBD2
v_call: TRBV7-9
j_call: TRBJ2-1

cdr3_nt: TGTGCCAGCAGCGCCGAACTCGGGACAGGGGTCCACGAGCAGTACTTC
cdr3_aa: CASSAELGTGVHEQYF
clone_size: -
d_call: TRBD1
v_call: TRBV7-2
j_call: TRBJ2-7

cdr3_nt: TGCAGTGCTAGAGGGTCAAGCGGTATCTCCTACGAGCAGTACTTC
cdr3_aa: CSARGSSGISYEQYF
clone_size: -
d_call: -
v_call: TRBV20-1
j_call: TRBJ2-7

cdr3_nt: TGTGCCAGCAGCCAAGAACGGGCAGGGGAGGCCTACGAGCAGTACTTC
cdr3_aa: CASSQERAGEAYEQYF
clone_size: few
d_call: -
v_call: TRBV4-2
j_call: TRBJ2-7

cdr3_nt: TGTGCCAGCAGTCGGACAGTCTCTCCCCTCCACTTT
cdr3_aa: CASSRTVSPLHF
clone_size: -
d_call: -
v_call: TRBV6-2/TRBV6-3
j_call: TRBJ1-6

cdr3_nt: TGCAGCGCCCACGGTGGGGCCAACGTCCTGACTTTC
cdr3_aa: CSAHGGANVLTF
clone_size: -
d_call: -
v_call: TRBV29-1
j_call: TRBJ2-6

cdr3_nt: TGTGCCAGCAGCCGAGGGGCGGGTTCGGGGACTGAAGCTTTCTTT
cdr3_aa: CASSRGAGSGTEAFF
clone_size: -
d_call: -
v_call: TRBV3-1
j_call: TRBJ1-1

cdr3_nt: TGCGCCAGCAGCCGACAGGTCTCATGGGAGACCCAGTACTTC
cdr3_aa: CASSRQVSWETQYF
clone_size: -
d_call: -
v_call: TRBV5-1
j_call: TRBJ2-5

cdr3_nt: TGTGCCAGCTCACCTACGGGCAATCGGGTGAACGAGCAGTACTTC
cdr3_aa: CASSPTGNRVNEQYF
clone_size: -
d_call: -
v_call: TRBV18
j_call: TRBJ2-7

cdr3_nt: TGTGCCATCGCGACGAACGCCCTCAATGAGCAGTTCTTC
cdr3_aa: CAIATNALNEQFF
clone_size: few
d_call: -
v_call: TRBV10-3
j_call: TRBJ2-1

cdr3_nt: TGTGCCAGCATCACACCACAGGACATGAACACTGAAGCTTTCTTT
cdr3_aa: CASITPQDMNTEAFF
clone_size: -
d_call: -
v_call: TRBV2
j_call: TRBJ1-1

cdr3_nt: TGCAGTGCTAGAGCCCCGGGACAGGGGGCCAAAAACATTCAGTACTTC
cdr3_aa: CSARAPGQGAKNIQYF
clone_size: many
d_call: TRBD1
v_call: TRBV20-1
j_call: TRBJ2-4

cdr3_nt: TGCGCCAGCAGCTGGACAGGGGAGGCCTACGAGCAGTACTTC
cdr3_aa: CASSWTGEAYEQYF
clone_size: -
d_call: TRBD1
v_call: TRBV5-1
j_call: TRBJ2-7

cdr3_nt: TGTGCCAGCAGCTTAACATCCCCGGTAATCTCCGCGAGCTCCTACAATGAGCAGTTCTTC
cdr3_aa: CASSLTSPVISASSYNEQFF
clone_size: few
d_call: -
v_call: TRBV7-6
j_call: TRBJ2-1

cdr3_nt: TGTGCCAGTAGTATAGTAGGCCGGGAGTGGGACACTGAAGCTTTCTTT
cdr3_aa: CASSIVGREWDTEAFF
clone_size: -
d_call: -
v_call: TRBV19
j_call: TRBJ1-1

cdr3_nt: TGTGCCAGCAGTTACGGACGTTTCACCGGGGAGCTGTTTTTT
cdr3_aa: CASSYGRFTGELFF
clone_size: -
d_call: -
v_call: TRBV6-5
j_call: TRBJ2-2

cdr3_nt: TGTGCCAGCAGCTTTTGGGACGCCTACAATGAGCAGTTCTTC
cdr3_aa: CASSFWDAYNEQFF
clone_size: -
d_call: -
v_call: TRBV5-5
j_call: TRBJ2-1

cdr3_nt: TGCGCCAGCAGTATCCGACAGGGGACAACTAATGAAAAACTGTTTTTT
cdr3_aa: CASSIRQGTTNEKLFF
clone_size: -
d_call: TRBD1
v_call: TRBV4-1
j_call: TRBJ1-4

cdr3_nt: TGCAGCGTTGAGGGGACCTCGGGCTATGGCTACACCTTC
cdr3_aa: CSVEGTSGYGYTF
clone_size: many
d_call: -
v_call: TRBV29-1
j_call: TRBJ1-2

cdr3_nt: TGCAGTGCTAGAGGGACTAGCGGGGGGGAAACAGATACGCAGTATTTT
cdr3_aa: CSARGTSGGETDTQYF
clone_size: -
d_call: TRBD2
v_call: TRBV20-1
j_call: TRBJ2-3

cdr3_nt: TGTGCCGGCAGCCAAGAGTGGTCTAGCGGGAGAGGGGAGCAGTTCTTC
cdr3_aa: CAGSQEWSSGRGEQFF
clone_size: -
d_call: TRBD2
v_call: TRBV4-2
j_call: TRBJ2-1

cdr3_nt: TGTGCCTGGATTATTCCGGGAGCATTCTATGGCTACACCTTC
cdr3_aa: CAWIIPGAFYGYTF
clone_size: -
d_call: -
v_call: TRBV30
j_call: TRBJ1-2

cdr3_nt: TGCGCCAGCAGTCGACTCCCTTTGAGTGAGCAGTTCTTC
cdr3_aa: CASSRLPLSEQFF
clone_size: -
d_call: -
v_call: TRBV10-2
j_call: TRBJ2-1

cdr3_nt: TGTGCCAGCAGTTTTTACGGACAGCCGAACACTGAAGCTTTCTTT
cdr3_aa: CASSFYGQPNTEAFF
clone_size: -
d_call: -
v_call: TRBV12-3/TRBV12-4
j_call: TRBJ1-1

cdr3_nt: TGTGCCAGCCTCGGCTCTAGCACAGATACGCAGTATTTT
cdr3_aa: CASLGSSTDTQYF
clone_size: -
d_call: -
v_call: TRBV6-6
j_call: TRBJ2-3

cdr3_nt: TGTGCCAGCAGCCCGACTGACATAGGACAGGGGCTCCCCCCCACCTACAATGAGCAGTTCTTC
cdr3_aa: CASSPTDIGQGLPPTYNEQFF
clone_size: -
d_call: TRBD1
v_call: TRBV11-1
j_call: TRBJ2-1

cdr3_nt: TGCGCCAGCAGCTTAATCCGCAGGGAAAGCGAGCAGTACTTC
cdr3_aa: CASSLIRRESEQYF
clone_size: few
d_call: -
v_call: TRBV5-1
j_call: TRBJ2-7

cdr3_nt: TGTGCCAGCAGCCCAGCACCCACAGGGAACGTGCAGTACTTC
cdr3_aa: CASSPAPTGNVQYF
clone_size: few
d_call: -
v_call: TRBV7-9
j_call: TRBJ2-7

cdr3_nt: TGTGCCGGCAGTGCGAGACTAGCGGGGGGAACACTAGCCAAAAACATTCAGTACTTC
cdr3_aa: CAGSARLAGGTLAKNIQYF
clone_size: -
d_call: TRBD2
v_call: TRBV6-4
j_call: TRBJ2-4

cdr3_nt: TGTGCCAGCAGCTTCGACATGTCCGGGGAGCTGTTTTTT
cdr3_aa: CASSFDMSGELFF
clone_size: few
d_call: -
v_call: TRBV7-8
j_call: TRBJ2-2

cdr3_nt: TGCAGTGCTCCACCGGGGGAGGAGACCCAGTACTTC
cdr3_aa: CSAPPGEETQYF
clone_size: -
d_call: -
v_call: TRBV20-1
j_call: TRBJ2-5

cdr3_nt: TGTGCCAGTACCATGGGGGGCATCGGCACCGGGGAGCTGTTTTTT
cdr3_aa: CASTMGGIGTGELFF
clone_size: -
d_call: -
v_call: TRBV19
j_call: TRBJ2-2

cdr3_nt: TGTGCCAGCAGTAACCAAGGGACCGCCTCCTACAATGAGCAGTTCTTC
cdr3_aa: CASSNQGTASYNEQFF
clone_size: few
d_call: -
v_call: TRBV27
j_call: TRBJ2-1

cdr3_nt: TGTGCCAGCAGCTTTTGGACCTCAAGGGGGAGGGCCCTCGCAGATACGCAGTATTTT
cdr3_aa: CASSFWTSRGRALADTQYF
clone_size: few
d_call: -
v_call: TRBV7-2
j_call: TRBJ2-3

cdr3_nt: TGTGCCACCTTTCGGGGTGGCACCTACAATGAGCAGTTCTTC
cdr3_aa: CATFRGGTYNEQFF
clone_size: few
d_call: -
v_call: TRBV7-9
j_call: TRBJ2-1

cdr3_nt: TGTGCCAGCAGCCAGATCGAGGCACTATTCTACGAGCAGTACTTC
cdr3_aa: CASSQIEALFYEQYF
clone_size: few
d_call: -
v_call: TRBV14
j_call: TRBJ2-7

cdr3_nt: TGCGCCAGCAGCTTCGGGACAGAAGAGACCCAGTACTTC
cdr3_aa: CASSFGTEETQYF
clone_size: -
d_call: TRBD1
v_call: TRBV5-1
j_call: TRBJ2-5

cdr3_nt: TGCAGCGTTGAAACGGGTGCACAGGGGAACTATGGCTACACCTTC
cdr3_aa: CSVETGAQGNYGYTF
clone_size: once
d_call: TRBD1
v_call: TRBV29-1
j_call: TRBJ1-2

cdr3_nt: TGCAGTGCCCTGGGGCGGAGCGGGAGGGTGTTTCAAAACATTCAGTACTTC
cdr3_aa: CSALGRSGRVFQNIQYF
clone_size: -
d_call: TRBD2
v_call: TRBV20-1
j_call: TRBJ2-4

cdr3_nt: TGTGCCAGCAGAGCGCGGGACGTCACAGATACGCAGTATTTT
cdr3_aa: CASRARDVTDTQYF
clone_size: -
d_call: -
v_call: TRBV7-9
j_call: TRBJ2-3